The text below deals with one T cell receptor beta chain. These data belong to a study of cytomegalovirus exposure and HLA in healthy donors. Germline lookup yields CDR1 LGHNA and CDR2 YSLEER. CDR3 length: 15 residues. Trimming took 4 bases from V and 7 from J; bases not matched to a gene: 9. PCR used 60 Vbeta primers and 13 Jbeta primers. TCRdb keeps only in-frame clones here, not all; method: immunoSEQ multiplex PCR. This table holds about 57,000 clones, around 83% found once. V is TRBV4-3 and J is TRBJ2-1, with TRBD2 identical over 8 bases. The specimen was PBMCs. The TCR sequence derives from a young man in good health and CMV-seronegative. This CDR3 reads CASSPGLGVGNEQFF. The CDR3 nucleotides read TGCGCCAGCAGCCCGGGACTAGGGGTCGGGAATGAGCAGTTCTTC.